This T cell receptor (beta chain) was recovered during a study of OX40 agonist ivuxolimab in advanced cancers. About the research overall: All patients had ivuxolimab intravenously every 2 weeks at 0.01 to 10 mg/kg. One hepatocellular carcinoma and two cutaneous melanoma patients partially responded.

The study, taken as a whole, reports: Those patients achieving a partial response at 0.1-3.0 mg/kg showed among the lowest clonal expansion. Average numbers of expanded clones were greater in CD8+ T cells than in CD4+.

Measured with immunoSEQ multiplex PCR; TCRdb has only the in-frame clones, and not every one. Altogether tens of thousands of clones are present, 74% being singletons, with the ten largest covering about a fifth. The germline V gene has CDR1 LNHDA and CDR2 SQIVND (reference sequence). CDR3 size: 14 residues. Trimming left V 8 bases short and J 1 base short, with 13 bases between. Remarks on this clone: Its antigen is still unknown.

Here the sequenced sample was CD4+ or CD8+ T cells sorted from blood, taken in a trial of the OX40 agonist ivuxolimab. The receptor was derived from an adult with an advanced solid tumor such as melanoma, head and neck, liver or kidney cancer. This sequence joins TRBV19 and TRBJ2-3, with D hard to call. The CDR3 loop is CASGSLLGTDTQYF. For the CDR3, the DNA is TGTGCCAGTGGGTCCCTTCTCGGCACAGATACGCAGTATTTT.